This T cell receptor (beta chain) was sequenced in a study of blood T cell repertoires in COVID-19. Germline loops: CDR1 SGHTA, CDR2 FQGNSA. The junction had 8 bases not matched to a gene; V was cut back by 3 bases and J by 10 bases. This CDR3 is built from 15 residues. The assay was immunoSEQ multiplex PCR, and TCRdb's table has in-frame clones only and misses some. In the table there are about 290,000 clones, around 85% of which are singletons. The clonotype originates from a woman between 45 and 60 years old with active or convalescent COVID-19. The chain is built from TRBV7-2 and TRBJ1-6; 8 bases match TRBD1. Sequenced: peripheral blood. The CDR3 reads CASSLLGQGTSPLHF. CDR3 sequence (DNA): TGTGCCAGCAGCTTGTTAGGACAGGGCACGTCACCCCTCCACTTT.